This T cell receptor (beta chain) is drawn from a study of blood T cell repertoires in COVID-19. Looking at the study overall: Collection of acute and convalescent COVID-19 samples took place in the United States, Italy and Spain. Nucleic acid was either cDNA or gDNA, and it came from T cells, B-cell-depleted T cells, or PBMCs.

Original data processing: Amplification of reference gene primers provided the estimated nucleated cell counts. Measured with immunoSEQ multiplex PCR; TCRdb has only the in-frame clones, and not every one. D and trimming come from the DNA, and the V and J calls and clone size come from that table. Of more than 20,000 clones detected, about 90% appear once; the ten largest clones hold around 15%. V gave up 5 bases and J gave up 4 bases; unmatched junction bases: 10. Germline values: CDR1 SGHTA, CDR2 FQGNSA. This CDR3 is built from 15 residues. The source material was peripheral blood. The clonotype was recovered from a man aged 65 to 79 with acute or convalescent COVID-19. V usage is TRBV7-2 and J usage is TRBJ1-1, with 7 bases identical to TRBD1. For the CDR3, the DNA is TGTGCCAGCAGCATACGAGGGGGCTTGGGCACTGAAGCTTTCTTT. Protein sequence: CASSIRGGLGTEAFF.